The entry that follows covers one T cell receptor (beta chain) sequence. Only in-frame clones appear in the TCRdb table, and some are missing; sequencing was by immunoSEQ multiplex PCR. Seen here are some 150,000 clones, more than 70% observed once, and the top ten hold under 3.5%. Germline assignment: CDR1 KGHSH and CDR2 LQKENI. This CDR3 contains 13 residues. V was trimmed by 6 bases and J by 0 bases, leaving 8 bases between them. This sample is drawn from a study of T cell responses to AZD1222 COVID-19 vaccine. As for the study in general: Pooled in the analysis were second doses at about 4 or about 12 weeks.

Sequences were derived from peripheral blood, sampled on day 0 of AZD1222 vaccination. V is TRBV18 and J is TRBJ1-1; D remains ambiguous. This clonotype was sampled from an adult in good health. DNA of the CDR3: TGTGCCAGCTCTGGCGGTTTGAACACTGAAGCTTTCTTT. Its protein is CASSGGLNTEAFF.